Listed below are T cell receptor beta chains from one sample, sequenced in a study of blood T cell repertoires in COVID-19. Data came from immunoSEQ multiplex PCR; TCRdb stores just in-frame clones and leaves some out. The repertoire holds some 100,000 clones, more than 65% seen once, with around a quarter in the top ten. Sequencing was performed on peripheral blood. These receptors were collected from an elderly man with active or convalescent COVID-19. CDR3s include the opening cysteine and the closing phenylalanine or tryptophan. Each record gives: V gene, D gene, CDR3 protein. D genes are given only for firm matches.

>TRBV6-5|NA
CASKETGHGYGYTF
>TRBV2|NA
CATVQGAGRTEAFF
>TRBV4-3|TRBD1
CASSPRTRDSRILKTNEKLFF
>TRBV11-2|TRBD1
CASSLRDRGRQETQYF
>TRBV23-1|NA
CASSRPLERGAHGEQFF
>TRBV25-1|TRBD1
CASSEAKTGNTQYF
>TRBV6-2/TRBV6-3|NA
CASSSRARSGNTIYF
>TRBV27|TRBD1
CASKLKGQGAASNQPQHF
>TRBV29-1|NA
CSAIPELTKEKLFF
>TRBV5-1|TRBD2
CASSRGGANTGELFF
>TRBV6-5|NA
CASSYSGGYETQYF
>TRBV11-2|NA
CASSRTGVVTEAFF
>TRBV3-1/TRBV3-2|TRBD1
CASSQETGVTEAFF
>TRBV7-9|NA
CASSSPKQGGSYNEQFF
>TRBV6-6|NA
CASSLQLTLHF
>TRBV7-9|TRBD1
CASSPQTGAGYTF
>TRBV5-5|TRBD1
CASTHRGKATDTQYF
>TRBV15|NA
CATSRARSSGNTIYF
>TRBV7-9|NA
CASSPGGGRSYNSPLHF
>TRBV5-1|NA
CASSLGSGENYGYTF
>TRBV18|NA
CASSPLFTGPSYEQYF
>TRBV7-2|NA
CASSLGGYSQPQHF
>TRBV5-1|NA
CASSAEGVTTNEKLFF
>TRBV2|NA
CASRGLSNYGYTF
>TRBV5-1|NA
CASSLGGGLAYEQYF
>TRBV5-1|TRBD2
CASSLVSGVPNAYEQYF
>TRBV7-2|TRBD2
CASSLNYRLAGGAYNEQFF